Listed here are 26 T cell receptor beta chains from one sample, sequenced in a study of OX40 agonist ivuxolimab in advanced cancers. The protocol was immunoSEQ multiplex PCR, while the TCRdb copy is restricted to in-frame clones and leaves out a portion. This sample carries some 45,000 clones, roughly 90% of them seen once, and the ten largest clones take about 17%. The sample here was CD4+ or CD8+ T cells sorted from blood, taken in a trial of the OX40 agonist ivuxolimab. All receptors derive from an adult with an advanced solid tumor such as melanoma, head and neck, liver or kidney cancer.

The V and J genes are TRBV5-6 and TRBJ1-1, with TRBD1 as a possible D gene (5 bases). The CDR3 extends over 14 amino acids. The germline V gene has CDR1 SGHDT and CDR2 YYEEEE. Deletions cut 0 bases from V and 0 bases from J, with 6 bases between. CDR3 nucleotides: TGTGCCAGCAGCTTGGGACAGATGAACACTGAAGCTTTCTTT. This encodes CASSLGQMNTEAFF.

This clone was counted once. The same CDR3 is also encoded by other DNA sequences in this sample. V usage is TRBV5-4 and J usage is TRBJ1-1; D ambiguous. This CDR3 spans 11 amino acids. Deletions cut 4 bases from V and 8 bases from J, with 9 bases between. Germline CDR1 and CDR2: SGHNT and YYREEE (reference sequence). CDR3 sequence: CASSAPGEAFF. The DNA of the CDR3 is TGTGCCAGCAGCGCCCCAGGCGAAGCTTTCTTT.

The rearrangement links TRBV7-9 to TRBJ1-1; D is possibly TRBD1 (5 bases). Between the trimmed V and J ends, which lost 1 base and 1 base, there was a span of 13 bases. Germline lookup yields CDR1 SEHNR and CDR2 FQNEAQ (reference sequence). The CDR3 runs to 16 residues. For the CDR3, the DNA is TGTGCCAGCAGCTTAGGGGTGCCGGGGACGAACACTGAAGCTTTCTTT. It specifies CASSLGVPGTNTEAFF.

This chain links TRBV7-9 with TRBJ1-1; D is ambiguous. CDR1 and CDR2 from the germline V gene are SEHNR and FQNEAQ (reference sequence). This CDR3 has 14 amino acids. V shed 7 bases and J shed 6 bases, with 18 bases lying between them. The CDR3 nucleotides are TGTGCCAGCATCGACTCGTTGGGGTACTCTGAAGCTTTCTTT. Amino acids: CASIDSLGYSEAFF.

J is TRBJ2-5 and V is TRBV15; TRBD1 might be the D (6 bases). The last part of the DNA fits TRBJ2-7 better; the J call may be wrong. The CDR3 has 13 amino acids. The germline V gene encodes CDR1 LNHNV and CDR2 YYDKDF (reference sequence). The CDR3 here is CATSRTGSYEQYF. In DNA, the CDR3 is TGTGCCACCAGCAGGACAGGCTCCTACGAGCAGTACTTC.

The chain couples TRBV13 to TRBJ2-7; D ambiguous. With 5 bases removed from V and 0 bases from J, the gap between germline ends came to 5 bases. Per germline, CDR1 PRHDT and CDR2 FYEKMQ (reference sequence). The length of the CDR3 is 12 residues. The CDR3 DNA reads TGTGCCAGCAGCCAGAGCTCCTACGAGCAGTACTTC. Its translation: CASSQSSYEQYF.

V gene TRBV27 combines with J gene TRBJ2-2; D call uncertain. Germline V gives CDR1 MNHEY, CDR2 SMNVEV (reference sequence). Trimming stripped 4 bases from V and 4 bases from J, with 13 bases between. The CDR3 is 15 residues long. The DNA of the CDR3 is TGTGCCAGCAGTTCAAGGTTGGGCTTCACCGGGGAGCTGTTTTTT. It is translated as CASSSRLGFTGELFF.

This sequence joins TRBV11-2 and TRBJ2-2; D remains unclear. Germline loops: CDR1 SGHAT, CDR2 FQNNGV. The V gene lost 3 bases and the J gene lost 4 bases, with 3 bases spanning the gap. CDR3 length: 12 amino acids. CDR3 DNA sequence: TGTGCCAGCAGCTTCGGCACCGGGGAGCTGTTTTTT. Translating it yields CASSFGTGELFF.

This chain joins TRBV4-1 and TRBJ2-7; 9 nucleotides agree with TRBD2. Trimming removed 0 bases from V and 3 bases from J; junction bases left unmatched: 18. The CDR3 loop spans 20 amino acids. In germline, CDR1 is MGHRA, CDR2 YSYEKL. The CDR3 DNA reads TGCGCCAGCAGCCAAGATCTGCGCGGGAGGGCCTCCCCTAAGAGCTACGAGCAGTACTTC. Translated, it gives CASSQDLRGRASPKSYEQYF.

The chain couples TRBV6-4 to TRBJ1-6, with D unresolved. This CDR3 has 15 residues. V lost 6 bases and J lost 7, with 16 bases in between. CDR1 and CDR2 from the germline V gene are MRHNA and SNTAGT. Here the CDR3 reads CASRVREGENSPLHF. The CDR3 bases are TGTGCCAGCAGGGTCCGGGAGGGTGAGAATTCACCCCTCCACTTT.

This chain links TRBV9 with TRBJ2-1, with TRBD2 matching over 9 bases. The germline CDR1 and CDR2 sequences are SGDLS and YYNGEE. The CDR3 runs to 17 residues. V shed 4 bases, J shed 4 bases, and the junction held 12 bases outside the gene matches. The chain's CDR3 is CASSTRPGTSYYNEQFF. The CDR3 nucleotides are TGTGCCAGCAGCACCAGACCCGGGACTAGCTATTACAATGAGCAGTTCTTC. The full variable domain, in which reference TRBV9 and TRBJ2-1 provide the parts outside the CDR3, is DSGVTQTPKHLITATGQRVTLRCSPRSGDLSVYWYQQSLDQGLQFLIQYYNGEERAKGNILERFSAQQFPDLHSELNLSSLELGDSALYFCASSTRPGTSYYNEQFFGPGTRLTVL.

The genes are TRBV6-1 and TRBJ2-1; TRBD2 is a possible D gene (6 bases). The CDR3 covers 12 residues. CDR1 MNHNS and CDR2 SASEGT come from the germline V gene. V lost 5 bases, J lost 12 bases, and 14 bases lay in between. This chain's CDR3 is CASSPLGGWQFF. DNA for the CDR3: TGTGCCAGCAGTCCACTGGGGGGATGGCAGTTCTTC.

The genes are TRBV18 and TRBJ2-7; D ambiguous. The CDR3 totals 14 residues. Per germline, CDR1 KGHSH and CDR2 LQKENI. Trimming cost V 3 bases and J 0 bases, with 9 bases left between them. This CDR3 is CASSPERSSYEQYF. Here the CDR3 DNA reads TGTGCCAGCTCACCTGAAAGGAGCTCCTACGAGCAGTACTTC.

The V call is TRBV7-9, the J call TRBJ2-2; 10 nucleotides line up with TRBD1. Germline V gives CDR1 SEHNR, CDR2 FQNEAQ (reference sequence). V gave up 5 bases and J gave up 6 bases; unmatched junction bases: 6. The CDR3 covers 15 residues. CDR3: CASSPTGGLSGELFF. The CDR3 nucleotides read TGTGCCAGCAGCCCGACAGGGGGCTTATCCGGGGAGCTGTTTTTT.

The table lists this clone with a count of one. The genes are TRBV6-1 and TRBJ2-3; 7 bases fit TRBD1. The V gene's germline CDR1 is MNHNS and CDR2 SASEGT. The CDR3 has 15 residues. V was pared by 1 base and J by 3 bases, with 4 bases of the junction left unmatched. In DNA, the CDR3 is TGTGCCAGCAGTGAAGAGGACAGGTATACAGATACGCAGTATTTT. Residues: CASSEEDRYTDTQYF.

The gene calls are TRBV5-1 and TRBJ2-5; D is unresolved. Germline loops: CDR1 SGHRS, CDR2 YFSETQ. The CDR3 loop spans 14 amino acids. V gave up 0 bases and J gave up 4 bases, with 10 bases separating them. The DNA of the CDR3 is TGCGCCAGCAGCTTGGAGGCATTCCCAGAGACCCAGTACTTC. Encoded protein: CASSLEAFPETQYF.

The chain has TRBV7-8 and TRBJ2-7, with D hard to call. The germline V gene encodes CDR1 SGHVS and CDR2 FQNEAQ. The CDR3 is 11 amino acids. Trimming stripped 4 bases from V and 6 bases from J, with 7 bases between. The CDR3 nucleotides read TGTGCCAGCAGCTATACAGTCGAGCAGTACTTC. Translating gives CASSYTVEQYF.

The CDR3 coding sequence is TGTGCCAGCAGCCCTAGGGGCAGGGATAGCAATCAGCCCCAGCATTTT. This sequence encodes CASSPRGRDSNQPQHF. V is TRBV11-2 and J is TRBJ1-5; TRBD1 is a possible D gene (5 bases). Germline CDR1 SGHAT, CDR2 FQNNGV. V was cut by 5 bases and J by 0 bases, with 14 bases left in between. The CDR3 length is 16 residues.

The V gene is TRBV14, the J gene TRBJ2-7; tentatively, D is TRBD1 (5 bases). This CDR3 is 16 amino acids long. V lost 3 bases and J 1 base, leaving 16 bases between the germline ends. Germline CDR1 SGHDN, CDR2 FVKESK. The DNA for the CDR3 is TGTGCCAGCAGCCAGGGGCCCAGCGTCCTATCCTACGAGCAGTACTTC. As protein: CASSQGPSVLSYEQYF. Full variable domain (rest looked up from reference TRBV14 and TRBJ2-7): EAGVTQFPSHSVIEKGQTVTLRCDPISGHDNLYWYRRVMGKEIKFLLHFVKESKQDESGMPNNRFLAERTGGTYSTLKVQPAELEDSGVYFCASSQGPSVLSYEQYFGPGTRLTVT.

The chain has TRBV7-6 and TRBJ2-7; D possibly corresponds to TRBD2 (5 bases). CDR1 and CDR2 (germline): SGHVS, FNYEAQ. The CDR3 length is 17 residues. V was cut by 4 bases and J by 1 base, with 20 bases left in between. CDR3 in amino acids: CASSSTAGPRGSYEQYF. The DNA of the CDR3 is TGTGCCAGCAGCTCAACGGCGGGCCCCCGGGGTTCCTACGAGCAGTACTTC.

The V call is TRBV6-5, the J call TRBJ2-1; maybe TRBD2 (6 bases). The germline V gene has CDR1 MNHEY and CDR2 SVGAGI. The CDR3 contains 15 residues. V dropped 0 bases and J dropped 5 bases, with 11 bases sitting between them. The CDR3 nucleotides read TGTGCCAGCAGTTACTCGGAGGGATTCGACAATGAGCAGTTCTTC. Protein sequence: CASSYSEGFDNEQFF.

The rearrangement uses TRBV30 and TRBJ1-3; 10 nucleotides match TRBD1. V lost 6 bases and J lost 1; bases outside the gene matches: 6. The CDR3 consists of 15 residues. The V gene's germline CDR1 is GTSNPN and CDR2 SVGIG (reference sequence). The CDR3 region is CACGTGEYSGNTIYF. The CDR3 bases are TGTGCCTGCGGGACAGGGGAATATTCTGGAAACACCATATATTTT.

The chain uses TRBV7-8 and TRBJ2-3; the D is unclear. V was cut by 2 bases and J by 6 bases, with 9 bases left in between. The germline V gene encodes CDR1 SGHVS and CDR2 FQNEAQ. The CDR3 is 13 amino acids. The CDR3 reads CASSLRSPDTQYF. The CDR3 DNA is TGTGCCAGCAGCTTAAGATCACCGGATACGCAGTATTTT.

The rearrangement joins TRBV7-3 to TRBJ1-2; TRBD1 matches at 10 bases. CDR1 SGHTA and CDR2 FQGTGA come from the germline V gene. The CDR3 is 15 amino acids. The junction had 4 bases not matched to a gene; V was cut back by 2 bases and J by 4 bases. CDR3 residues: CASSLDGTGAYGYTF. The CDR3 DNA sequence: TGTGCCAGCAGCTTAGATGGGACAGGGGCCTATGGCTACACCTTC.

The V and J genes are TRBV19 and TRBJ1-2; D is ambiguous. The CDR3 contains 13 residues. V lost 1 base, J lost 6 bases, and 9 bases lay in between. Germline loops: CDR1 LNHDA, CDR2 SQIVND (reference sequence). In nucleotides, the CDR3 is TGTGCCAGTAGTATAGGTCCTTGGGATGGCTACACCTTC. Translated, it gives CASSIGPWDGYTF.

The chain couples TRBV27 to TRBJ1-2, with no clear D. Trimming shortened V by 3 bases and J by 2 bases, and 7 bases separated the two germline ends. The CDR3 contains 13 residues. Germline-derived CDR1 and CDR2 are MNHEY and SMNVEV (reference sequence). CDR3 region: CASSFQRNYGYTF. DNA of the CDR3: TGTGCCAGCAGTTTTCAGAGGAACTATGGCTACACCTTC.